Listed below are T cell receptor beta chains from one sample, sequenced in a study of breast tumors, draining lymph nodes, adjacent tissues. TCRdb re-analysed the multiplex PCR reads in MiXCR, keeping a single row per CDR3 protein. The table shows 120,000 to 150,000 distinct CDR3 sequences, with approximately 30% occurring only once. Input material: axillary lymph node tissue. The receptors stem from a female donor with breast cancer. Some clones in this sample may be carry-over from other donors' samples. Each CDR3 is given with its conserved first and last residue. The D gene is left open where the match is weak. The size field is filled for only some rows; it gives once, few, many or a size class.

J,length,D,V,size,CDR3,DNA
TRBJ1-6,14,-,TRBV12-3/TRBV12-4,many,CASTTWDIYSPLHF,TGTGCCAGCACCACTTGGGACATATATTCACCCCTCCACTTT
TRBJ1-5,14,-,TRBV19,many,CASSPDRIFQPQHF,TGTGCCAGTAGTCCCGACAGGATTTTTCAGCCCCAGCATTTT
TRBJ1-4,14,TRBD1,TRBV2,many,CASTRQGGNEKLFF,TGTGCCAGCACCAGACAGGGCGGTAATGAAAAACTGTTTTTT
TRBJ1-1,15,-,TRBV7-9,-,CASSLEGRAGGEAFF,TGTGCCAGCAGCTTAGAGGGGAGGGCGGGGGGTGAAGCTTTCTTT
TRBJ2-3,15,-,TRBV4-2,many,CASSQEQKRSDTQYF,TGTGCCAGCAGCCAAGAACAGAAGAGGTCGGATACGCAGTATTTT
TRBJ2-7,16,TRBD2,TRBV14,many,CASSPVRGGGLYEQYF,TGTGCCAGCAGCCCAGTTCGGGGCGGGGGGCTTTACGAGCAGTACTTC
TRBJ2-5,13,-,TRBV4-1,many,CASSQEEGGTQYF,TGCGCCAGCAGCCAAGAAGAGGGTGGGACCCAGTACTTC
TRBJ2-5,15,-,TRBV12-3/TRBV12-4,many,CASSLGPANQETQYF,TGTGCCAGCAGTTTGGGACCCGCCAATCAAGAGACCCAGTACTTC
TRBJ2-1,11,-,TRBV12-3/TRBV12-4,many,CASSILNEQFF,TGTGCCAGCAGTATTCTGAATGAGCAGTTCTTC
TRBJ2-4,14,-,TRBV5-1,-,CASSFDGRENIQYF,TGCGCCAGCAGCTTCGACGGCAGAGAAAACATTCAGTACTTC
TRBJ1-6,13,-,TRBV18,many,CASSPGIKSPLHF,TGTGCCAGCTCACCAGGGATCAAGTCACCCCTCCACTTT
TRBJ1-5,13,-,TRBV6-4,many,CASSGTPNQPQHF,TGTGCCAGCAGTGGGACACCTAATCAGCCCCAGCATTTT
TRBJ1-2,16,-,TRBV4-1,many,CASSQDSLYETNGYTF,TGCGCCAGCAGCCAAGATTCACTTTACGAAACAAATGGCTACACCTTC
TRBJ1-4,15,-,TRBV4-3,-,CASSLARTLNEKLFF,TGCGCCAGCAGCTTAGCCAGGACACTTAATGAAAAACTGTTTTTT
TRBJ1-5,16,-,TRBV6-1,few,CASSQSWGLNNQPQHF,TGTGCCAGCAGTCAATCGTGGGGCCTAAATAATCAGCCCCAGCATTTT
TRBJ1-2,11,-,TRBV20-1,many,CSARDGYGYTF,TGCAGTGCTAGGGACGGCTATGGCTACACCTTC
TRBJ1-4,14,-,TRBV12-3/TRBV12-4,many,CASSLGGANEKLFF,TGTGCCAGCAGTTTAGGGGGAGCTAATGAAAAACTGTTTTTT
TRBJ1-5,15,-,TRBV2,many,CASSPGDRSNQPQHF,TGTGCCAGCAGCCCAGGGGACCGTAGCAATCAGCCCCAGCATTTT
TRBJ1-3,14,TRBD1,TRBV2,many,CASSGQASGNTIYF,TGTGCCAGCAGCGGACAGGCCTCCGGAAACACCATATATTTT
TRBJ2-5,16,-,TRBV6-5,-,CASSYSLWSIGETQYF,TGTGCCAGCAGTTACTCATTGTGGAGCATAGGAGAGACCCAGTACTTC
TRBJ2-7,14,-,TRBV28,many,CASSYGGRAYEQYF,TGTGCCAGCTCCTACGGGGGTAGAGCCTACGAGCAGTACTTC
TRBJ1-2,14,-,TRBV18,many,CASSPFRDNYGYTF,TGTGCCAGCTCACCCTTCAGGGATAACTATGGCTACACCTTC
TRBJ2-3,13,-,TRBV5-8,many,CASSLARVDTQYF,TGTGCCAGCAGCTTGGCCAGGGTAGATACGCAGTATTTT
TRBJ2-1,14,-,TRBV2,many,CASKRDSSYNEQFF,TGTGCCAGCAAACGGGACTCCTCCTACAATGAGCAGTTCTTC
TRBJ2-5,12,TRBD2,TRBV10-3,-,CAITRGEETQYF,TGTGCCATCACTCGGGGGGAAGAGACCCAGTACTTC
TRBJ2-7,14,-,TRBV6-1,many,CASTGTPSPDEQYF,TGTGCCAGCACCGGGACTCCAAGTCCTGACGAGCAGTACTTC
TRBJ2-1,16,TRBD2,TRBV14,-,CASSPGGATSYNEQFF,TGTGCCAGCAGCCCGGGGGGGGCTACCTCCTACAATGAGCAGTTCTTC
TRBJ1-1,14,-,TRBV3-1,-,CASSNVGGNTEAFF,TGTGCCAGCAGCAACGTGGGGGGGAACACTGAAGCTTTCTTT
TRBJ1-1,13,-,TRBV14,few,CASSLYINTEAFF,TGTGCCAGCAGCCTTTACATTAACACTGAAGCTTTCTTT
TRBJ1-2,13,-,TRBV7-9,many,CASSLSGTYGYTF,TGTGCCAGCAGCTTATCCGGGACATATGGCTACACCTTC
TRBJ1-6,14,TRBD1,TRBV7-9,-,CASSVGQRHSPLHF,TGTGCCAGCAGCGTGGGACAGAGACATTCACCCCTCCACTTC
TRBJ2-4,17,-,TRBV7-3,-,CASSSDKIGGMKNIQYF,TGTGCCAGCAGCTCGGACAAGATAGGGGGGATGAAAAACATTCAGTACTTC
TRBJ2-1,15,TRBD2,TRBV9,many,CASSGASGGYNEQFF,TGTGCCAGCAGCGGGGCTAGCGGGGGCTACAATGAGCAGTTCTTC
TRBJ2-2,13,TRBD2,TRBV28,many,CASKRGGTGELFF,TGTGCCAGCAAGCGGGGGGGCACCGGGGAGCTGTTTTTT
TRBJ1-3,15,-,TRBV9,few,CASSVAPDSGNTIYF,TGTGCCAGCAGCGTAGCTCCAGACTCTGGAAACACCATATATTTT
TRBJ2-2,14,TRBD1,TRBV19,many,CASNRQGVTGELFF,TGTGCCAGTAACCGACAGGGGGTTACCGGGGAGCTGTTTTTT
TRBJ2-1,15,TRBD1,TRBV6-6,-,CASIPGGQGAREQFF,TGTGCCAGCATCCCTGGGGGACAGGGGGCGAGGGAGCAGTTCTTC
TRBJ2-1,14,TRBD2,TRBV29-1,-,CSANSGTSGGPQFF,TGCAGCGCAAACTCCGGGACTAGCGGGGGGCCCCAGTTCTTC
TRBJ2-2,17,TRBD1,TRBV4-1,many,CASSQDKGAIVAGELFF,TGCGCCAGCAGCCAAGATAAGGGGGCGATAGTGGCCGGGGAGCTGTTTTTT
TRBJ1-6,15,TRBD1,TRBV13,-,CASRMGQRHNSPLHF,TGTGCCAGCAGAATGGGACAGAGACATAATTCACCCCTCCACTTT
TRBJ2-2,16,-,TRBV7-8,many,CASSFGRGTNTGELFF,TGTGCCAGCAGCTTCGGTCGGGGGACGAACACCGGGGAGCTGTTTTTT
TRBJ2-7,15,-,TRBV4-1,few,CASSQDRGRAYEQYF,TGCGCCAGCAGCCAAGATAGGGGACGTGCCTACGAGCAGTACTTC
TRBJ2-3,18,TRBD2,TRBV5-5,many,CASSLVPPGLAGKDTQYF,TGTGCCAGCAGCTTAGTACCCCCTGGGCTAGCGGGGAAGGATACGCAGTATTTT
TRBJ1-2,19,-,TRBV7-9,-,CASSLGASSRTGTNYGYTF,TGTGCCAGCAGCTTAGGTGCCAGTAGCCGGACCGGGACAAACTATGGCTACACCTTC
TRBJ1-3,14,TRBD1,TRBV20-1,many,CSARRQGSGNTIYF,TGCAGTGCTAGGCGACAGGGCTCTGGAAACACCATATATTTT
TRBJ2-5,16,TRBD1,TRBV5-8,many,CASSLARGQGQETQYF,TGTGCCAGCAGCTTGGCGAGGGGACAGGGGCAAGAGACCCAGTACTTC
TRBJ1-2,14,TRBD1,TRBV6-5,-,CASGPGQGIGGYTF,TGTGCCAGCGGCCCGGGACAGGGTATAGGTGGCTACACCTTC
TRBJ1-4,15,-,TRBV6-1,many,CASSLETGTNEKLFF,TGTGCCAGCAGTTTGGAGACAGGAACTAATGAAAAACTGTTTTTT
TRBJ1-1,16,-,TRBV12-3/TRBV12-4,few,CASSPTRPSGNTEAFF,TGTGCCAGCAGTCCCACCAGGCCCAGTGGGAACACTGAAGCTTTCTTT